The 15 T cell receptor beta chains below were found in one sample sequenced in a study of graft-versus-host responses after intestinal transplantation. The assay was immunoSEQ multiplex PCR, and TCRdb's table has in-frame clones only and misses some. Here the sample spans about 120,000 clones, more than 80% being singletons. The antigens these receptors bind are not known. The sample consisted of unstimulated CD4+ T cells sorted from spleen or lymph node cells, taken before transplant. The receptors were gathered from a human donor who was the organ donor for an intestinal transplant.

The J gene is TRBJ1-5, the V gene TRBV28, with D unclear. V was trimmed by 2 bases and J by 7 bases, leaving 18 bases between them. This CDR3 has 16 residues. The germline gives CDR1 MDHEN, CDR2 SYDVKM. The CDR3 DNA reads as TGTGCCAGCAGTTTAACCAGGAGGGTGGGCTGGCAGCCCCAGCATTTT. As protein: CASSLTRRVGWQPQHF. Using reference TRBV28 and TRBJ1-5 for the parts outside the CDR3, the full variable domain is DVKVTQSSRYLVKRTGEKVFLECVQDMDHENMFWYRQDPGLGLRLIYFSYDVKMKEKGDIPEGYSVSREKKERFSLILESASTNQTSMYLCASSLTRRVGWQPQHFGDGTRLSIL.

This clone came up a few times. This CDR3 is also generated by other DNA sequences in the sample. J is TRBJ2-7 and V is TRBV5-1, with D tentatively TRBD1 (6 bases). The V end lost 2 bases, the J end lost 4 bases, and 7 bases lay between the germline ends. Per the germline V gene, CDR1 is SGHRS and CDR2 is YFSETQ. This CDR3 comprises 12 residues. The CDR3 sequence: CASSLQGYEQYF. In nucleotides, the CDR3 is TGCGCCAGCAGCTTACAGGGTTACGAGCAGTACTTC. The full variable domain, with the rest looked up from reference TRBV5-1 and TRBJ2-7, is KAGVTQTPRYLIKTRGQQVTLSCSPISGHRSVSWYQQTPGQGLQFLFEYFSETQRNKGNFPGRFSGRQFSNSRSEMNVSTLELGDSALYLCASSLQGYEQYFGPGTRLTVT.

The chain combines TRBV28 with TRBJ1-4; D uncertain. V was trimmed by 3 bases and J by 10 bases, leaving 21 bases between them. CDR1 MDHEN and CDR2 SYDVKM come from the germline V gene. The CDR3 has 16 residues. CDR3 coding DNA: TGTGCCAGCAGTTTGGGCTTGTCTCGGTCCGGTGCAAAACTGTTTTTT. Translating gives CASSLGLSRSGAKLFF.

V is TRBV29-1 and J is TRBJ1-2; D unclear. V gave up 5 bases and J gave up 2 bases, with 12 bases separating them. The CDR3 runs to 13 residues. CDR1 is SQVTM, CDR2 ANQGSEA, per germline. The DNA of the CDR3 is TGCAGCGTTATGGAGGGTTTAAACTATGGCTACACCTTC. Translated: CSVMEGLNYGYTF.

The genes are TRBV7-9 and TRBJ1-1, with D possibly being TRBD1 (6 bases). Trimming left V 3 bases short and J 5 bases short, with 13 bases between. Germline V CDR1 and CDR2: SEHNR, FQNEAQ (reference sequence). The CDR3 loop spans 14 amino acids. The CDR3 DNA reads TGTGCCAGCAGCTTTTCCGGGACATCTACTGAAGCTTTCTTT. Translation: CASSFSGTSTEAFF.

V is TRBV10-3 and J is TRBJ2-5; 8 bases line up with TRBD2. This CDR3 has 18 amino acids. After removal of 7 bases from V and 5 bases from J, the junction contained 21 bases not matched to a gene. Germline V gene data show CDR1 as ENHRY and CDR2 as SYGVKD. The CDR3 DNA is TGTGCCATCATTCGGGGCAAGGAAACTAGCGGTGATTCTGAGACCCAGTACTTC. The encoded protein is CAIIRGKETSGDSETQYF.

The chain is built from TRBV7-9 and TRBJ1-3; 7 bases are shared with TRBD1. Germline loops: CDR1 SEHNR, CDR2 FQNEAQ (reference sequence). There are 17 residues in the CDR3. Trimming at V came to 2 bases and at J to 0 bases, leaving 7 bases not matched to a gene. The CDR3 here is CASSLTPGQSSGNTIYF. The CDR3 DNA is TGTGCCAGCAGCTTAACCCCGGGACAGAGCTCTGGAAACACCATATATTTT.

The chain combines TRBV27 with TRBJ1-5, with D possibly matching TRBD1 (6 bases). V lost 2 bases to trimming and J lost 7 bases, with 9 bases between them. Per the germline V gene, CDR1 is MNHEY and CDR2 is SMNVEV (reference sequence). This CDR3 has 13 amino acids. The CDR3 DNA follows: TGTGCCAGCAGTTTAACAGGGAGACAGCCCCAGCATTTT. It translates to CASSLTGRQPQHF.

CDR3 protein: CASSARQGNQPQHF. In DNA form, the CDR3 reads TGTGCCAGCAGCGCTAGACAGGGCAATCAGCCCCAGCATTTT. V is TRBV9 and J is TRBJ1-5; perhaps TRBD1 as D (6 bases). Germline V gene data show CDR1 as SGDLS and CDR2 as YYNGEE. V was shortened by 3 bases and J by 2 bases, with 9 bases between the two germline ends. CDR3 length: 14 amino acids.

This clone was detected only once. CDR3 sequence reads: CASLEPATWRSTQHF. DNA for the CDR3: TGTGCCAGCCTGGAACCGGCCACATGGAGAAGTACCCAGCATTTT. This sequence joins TRBV7-9 and TRBJ1-5; D is unresolved. Germline V gene sequence: CDR1 SEHNR, CDR2 FQNEAQ (reference sequence). The CDR3 sequence is 15 residues long. The V end lost 8 bases, the J end lost 11 bases, and 25 bases lay between the germline ends.

The rearrangement uses TRBV5-1 and TRBJ2-7; 7 bases are shared with TRBD2. The CDR3 contains 15 residues. Per the germline V gene, CDR1 is SGHRS and CDR2 is YFSETQ. V lost 0 bases and J lost 5; bases outside the gene matches: 8. CDR3 DNA sequence: TGCGCCAGCAGCTTGGAACCCAGGGAGGGGAACGAGCAGTACTTC. Its translation is CASSLEPREGNEQYF. Combining the CDR3 with reference TRBV5-1 and TRBJ2-7 gives the whole variable domain KAGVTQTPRYLIKTRGQQVTLSCSPISGHRSVSWYQQTPGQGLQFLFEYFSETQRNKGNFPGRFSGRQFSNSRSEMNVSTLELGDSALYLCASSLEPREGNEQYFGPGTRLTVT.

The CDR3 nucleotides read TGTGCCAGCAGCCAAGATCTGGGTAGCGGGAGGGATTTTGCAGATACGCAGTATTTT. Translating gives CASSQDLGSGRDFADTQYF. The rearrangement joins TRBV4-2 to TRBJ2-3, with 11 bases that match TRBD2. Germline V gives CDR1 LGHNA, CDR2 YNFKEQ. The CDR3 contains 19 residues. With 0 bases clipped from V and 4 bases from J, the junction kept 12 bases outside the gene matches.

The CDR3 reads CASSLGWEGSNQPQHF. As DNA, the CDR3 is TGTGCCAGCAGCTTAGGCTGGGAAGGTAGCAATCAGCCCCAGCATTTT. The V and J genes are TRBV7-2 and TRBJ1-5; D call uncertain. The ends were cut back, 1 base at V and 0 bases at J, with 10 bases in the middle. The CDR3 contains 16 residues. In germline, CDR1 is SGHTA, CDR2 FQGNSA. The whole variable domain, filled in from reference TRBV7-2 and TRBJ1-5, reads GAGVSQSPSNKVTEKGKDVELRCDPISGHTALYWYRQSLGQGLEFLIYFQGNSAPDKSGLPSDRFSAERTGGSVSTLTIQRTQQEDSAVYLCASSLGWEGSNQPQHFGDGTRLSIL.

This sequence joins TRBV5-1 and TRBJ2-1; D is ambiguous. Germline values: CDR1 SGHRS, CDR2 YFSETQ. The CDR3 has 15 residues. The V end lost 0 bases, the J end lost 5 bases, and 12 bases lay between the germline ends. This CDR3 reads CASSLGLTPHNEQFF. The CDR3, as DNA: TGCGCCAGCAGCTTGGGACTTACCCCCCACAATGAGCAGTTCTTC.

The V call is TRBV10-2, the J call TRBJ2-1; D remains ambiguous. The CDR3 spans 13 residues. Trimming pared 6 bases from V and 9 bases from J, leaving 15 bases between. The germline V gene has CDR1 WSHSY and CDR2 SAAADI. CDR3 in amino acids: CASSYASRAEQFF. Written as DNA, the CDR3 is TGCGCCAGCAGCTACGCTAGTCGGGCTGAGCAGTTCTTC.